This T cell receptor (beta chain) was captured in a study of CD8 T cells in ankylosing spondylitis. From germline, CDR1 is MNHEY and CDR2 SMNVEV (reference sequence). With 2 bases removed from V and 5 bases from J, the gap between germline ends came to 12 bases. The CDR3 has 14 amino acids. It was by quantitative 5'-RACE with molecular barcodes that TCR beta libraries were made. TCRdb recomputed calls from the 5' RACE reads with MiXCR, one row per CDR3 protein. The data show around 770,000 distinct CDR3 sequences, 10% to 15% seen once. With respect to this clonotype: The antigen is unknown.

Whole-study results and caveats: What seemed typical of ankylosing spondylitis blood was a TCR beta motif built from 8 or 9 highly homologous variants. Clones tied to disease were said to be significantly enriched in matched ankylosing spondylitis synovial fluid.

V usage is TRBV27 and J usage is TRBJ1-1; D possibly corresponds to TRBD1 (5 bases). The sample comprised blood, either unsorted or a sorted T cell fraction (not recorded which). The source is a male donor with ankylosing spondylitis. CDR3 sequence reads: CASSLIQGNTEAFF. Here the CDR3 DNA reads TGTGCCAGCAGTTTAATCCAGGGAAATACTGAAGCTTTCTTT.